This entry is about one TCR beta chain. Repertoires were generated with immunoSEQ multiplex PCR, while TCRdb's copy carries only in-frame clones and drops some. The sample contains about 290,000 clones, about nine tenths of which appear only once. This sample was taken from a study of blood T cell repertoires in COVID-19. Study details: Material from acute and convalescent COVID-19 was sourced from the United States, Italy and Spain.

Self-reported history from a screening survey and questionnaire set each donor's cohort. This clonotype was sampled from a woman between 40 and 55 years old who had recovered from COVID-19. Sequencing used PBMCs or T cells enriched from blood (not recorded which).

CDR3 coding DNA: TGTGCCAGCCAAACCAGGGGGCGAGGAAACACCATATATTTT. Encoded protein: CASQTRGRGNTIYF. The chain links TRBV28 to TRBJ1-3; 8 bases are shared with TRBD1. Germline CDR1 reads MDHEN; CDR2 reads SYDVKM. There are 14 residues in the CDR3. J lost 4 bases, V lost 8 bases, and 7 bases had no gene match.